This entry describes one TCR beta chain. Antigen: not known. Peripheral blood, about 10 milliliters per donor, was collected. A minimum of 7 million PBMCs was isolated per sample. Extracted total RNA amounted to at least 5.5 micrograms for each sample. The sample is drawn from a study of blood T cells in healthy people across ages. Study conclusions and caveats: There was a strong correlation between TCR beta diversity and naive T cell percentage.

Together with a sample-barcoded 5' primer, a J-beta primer mix was included in a second PCR lasting roughly 6 to 12 cycles. TCRdb re-derived calls from the 5' RACE reads in MiXCR, one entry per CDR3 protein. The sample has 1.5 million to 2 million distinct CDR3 sequences; roughly 32% are singletons. The sequence came from a woman in her 30s in good health. Sequenced sample: blood.

CDR3 in amino acids: CASSHSGSAANYGYTF. In DNA form, the CDR3 reads TGTGCCAGCAGCCATTCCGGGTCGGCAGCAAACTATGGCTACACCTTC. This rearrangement joins TRBV3-1 to TRBJ1-2; D unresolved. In germline, CDR1 is LGHDT, CDR2 YNNKEL (reference sequence). The CDR3 is made up of 16 amino acids. V lost 3 bases, J lost 2 bases, and 16 bases lay in between.